These 13 T cell receptor beta chains share one sample of origin, sequenced in a study of blood T cell repertoires in COVID-19. The protocol was immunoSEQ multiplex PCR, while the TCRdb copy is restricted to in-frame clones and leaves out a portion. Of 120,000 to 150,000 clones listed, around four fifths are singletons. The sequenced sample was peripheral blood. The receptors were gathered from a human donor in a cohort sampled during active COVID-19.

This sequence joins TRBV7-8 and TRBJ2-3; 10 bases line up with TRBD2. The CDR3 covers 15 residues. The V gene end was trimmed by 6 bases and the J gene end by 2 bases; junction bases not matched to a gene: 5. Germline CDR1 SGHVS, CDR2 FQNEAQ. CDR3 residues: CASRGTSVNTDTQYF. CDR3 bases: TGTGCCAGCAGAGGGACTAGCGTCAACACAGATACGCAGTATTTT.

This clone showed up just once. The chain carries TRBV5-1 and TRBJ1-1, with D hard to call. Germline CDR1 reads SGHRS; CDR2 reads YFSETQ. V was shortened by 0 bases and J by 7 bases, with 13 bases between the two germline ends. This CDR3 spans 14 amino acids. The CDR3: CASSLDWSAGEAFF. The CDR3, as DNA: TGCGCCAGCAGCTTGGATTGGTCGGCAGGTGAAGCTTTCTTT.

As DNA, the CDR3 is TGTGCCAGCAGCTCGCAGGGCGGGAGTTCAGAGACCCAGTACTTC. This gives the protein CASSSQGGSSETQYF. V and J are TRBV7-3 and TRBJ2-5, with 7 bases lining up with TRBD2. This CDR3 contains 15 residues. Germline trimming cut 4 bases from V and 4 bases from J; bases unmatched to any gene: 9. In germline, CDR1 is SGHTA, CDR2 FQGTGA.

The V and J genes are TRBV12-3 or TRBV12-4 and TRBJ1-5; D not resolved. V lost 9 bases to trimming and J lost 5 bases, with 11 bases between them. The CDR3 totals 12 residues. The CDR3 nucleotides read TGTGCCAGTCGACGGACTGATCAGCCCCAGCATTTT. Residues: CASRRTDQPQHF.

This clone was seen once. This chain links TRBV7-9 with TRBJ1-6; D ambiguous. The germline CDR1 and CDR2 sequences are SEHNR and FQNEAQ (reference sequence). CDR3 length: 14 amino acids. Trimming cost V 6 bases and J 8 bases, with 14 bases left between them. The CDR3 is CASRPGYKDSPLHF. In DNA form, the CDR3 reads TGTGCCAGCAGGCCCGGGTATAAGGATTCACCCCTCCACTTT.

V and J are TRBV28 and TRBJ1-2; 7 bases line up with TRBD1. CDR1 and CDR2 from the germline V gene are MDHEN and SYDVKM. J gave up 4 bases and V 5 bases, and 7 bases lay outside the gene matches. The CDR3 is 14 residues long. CDR3 region: CASSQYTGAYGYTF. For the CDR3, the DNA is TGTGCCAGCAGTCAGTACACAGGGGCCTATGGCTACACCTTC.

This chain connects TRBV18 to TRBJ2-7; D is unresolved. The CDR3 has 15 amino acids. Germline values: CDR1 KGHSH, CDR2 LQKENI. V dropped 0 bases and J dropped 2 bases, with 11 bases sitting between them. CDR3 sequence (DNA): TGTGCCAGCTCACCACCGGTCCACGACACCTACGAGCAGTACTTC. It is translated as CASSPPVHDTYEQYF.

V usage is TRBV6-6 and J usage is TRBJ1-5; no clear D gene. V lost 2 bases and J 1 base, leaving 9 bases between the germline ends. The V gene's germline CDR1 is MNHNY and CDR2 SVGAGI (reference sequence). CDR3 size: 15 residues. The CDR3 DNA sequence: TGTGCCAGCAGTTACGCGGCAGCAAGCAATCAGCCCCAGCATTTT. It is translated as CASSYAAASNQPQHF.

The V and J genes are TRBV7-8 and TRBJ2-5; D might be TRBD2 (7 bases). Trimming took off 5 bases at V and 3 bases at J, with 16 bases between the two ends. Germline V lookup: CDR1 SGHVS, CDR2 FQNEAQ. The CDR3 extends over 15 amino acids. The CDR3, as DNA: TGTGCCAGCAGCCTCAGGGGAGGGCGAGAAGAGACCCAGTACTTC. Its translation: CASSLRGGREETQYF.

V is TRBV29-1 and J is TRBJ2-7, with 9 nucleotides matching TRBD2. CDR3 length: 13 amino acids. Germline-derived CDR1 and CDR2 are SQVTM and ANQGSEA. Trimming cost V 4 bases and J 3 bases; bases outside gene matches: 4. The CDR3: CSVGAGGVYEQYF. CDR3 bases: TGCAGCGTTGGTGCGGGAGGGGTCTACGAGCAGTACTTC.

This chain links TRBV18 with TRBJ2-7, with 7 nucleotides matching TRBD2. The germline gives CDR1 KGHSH, CDR2 LQKENI. The J segment lost 5 bases and the V segment lost 3 bases, leaving 10 bases of the junction unmatched. This CDR3 has 15 residues. CDR3 nucleotide sequence: TGTGCCAGCTCACCGTCTAGCGGCGGCCTAAACGAGCAGTACTTC. Encoded protein: CASSPSSGGLNEQYF.

The CDR3 DNA sequence: TGTGCCAGCAGCGTAGGTGGCAGGATGAACACTGAAGCTTTCTTT. Protein product: CASSVGGRMNTEAFF. This rearrangement joins TRBV9 to TRBJ1-1; D ambiguous. The length of the CDR3 is 15 residues. Germline V CDR1 and CDR2: SGDLS, YYNGEE. The ends were cut back, 0 bases at V and 0 bases at J, with 9 bases in the middle.

The V call is TRBV28, the J call TRBJ2-3; TRBD1 matches at 7 bases. Losses at the gene ends were 5 bases for V and 1 base for J; bases not matched to a gene: 0. This CDR3 spans 13 amino acids. Germline values: CDR1 MDHEN, CDR2 SYDVKM. The DNA for the CDR3 is TGTGCCAGCAGTCAGGGGGGCACAGATACGCAGTATTTT. It encodes CASSQGGTDTQYF.